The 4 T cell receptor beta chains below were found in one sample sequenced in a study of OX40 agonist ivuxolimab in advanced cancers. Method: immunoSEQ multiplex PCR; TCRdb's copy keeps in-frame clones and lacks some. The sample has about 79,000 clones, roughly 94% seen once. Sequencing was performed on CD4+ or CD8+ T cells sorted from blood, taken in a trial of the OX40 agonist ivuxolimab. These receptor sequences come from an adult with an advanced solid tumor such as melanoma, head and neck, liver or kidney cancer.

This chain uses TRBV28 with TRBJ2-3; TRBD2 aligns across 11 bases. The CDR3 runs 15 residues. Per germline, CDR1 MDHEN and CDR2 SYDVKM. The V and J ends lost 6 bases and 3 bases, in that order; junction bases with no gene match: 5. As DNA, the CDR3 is TGTGCCAGCAGCAGCCCTAGCGGGGGGACAGATACGCAGTATTTT. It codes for CASSSPSGGTDTQYF.

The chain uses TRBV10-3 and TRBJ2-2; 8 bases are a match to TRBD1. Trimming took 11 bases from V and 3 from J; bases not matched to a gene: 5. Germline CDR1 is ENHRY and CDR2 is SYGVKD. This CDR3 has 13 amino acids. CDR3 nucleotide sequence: TGTGCCTCGCAGGGGGCTTACACCGGGGAGCTGTTTTTT. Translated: CASQGAYTGELFF.

In DNA form, the CDR3 reads TGTGCCAGCAGGACTAGCGGGACAGATACGCAGTATTTT. Translation: CASRTSGTDTQYF. This chain connects TRBV7-3 to TRBJ2-3; the match to TRBD2 covers 10 bases. Germline V gene data show CDR1 as SGHTA and CDR2 as FQGTGA. Trimming took 6 bases from V and 3 from J; bases not matched to a gene: 0. The CDR3 contains 13 residues.

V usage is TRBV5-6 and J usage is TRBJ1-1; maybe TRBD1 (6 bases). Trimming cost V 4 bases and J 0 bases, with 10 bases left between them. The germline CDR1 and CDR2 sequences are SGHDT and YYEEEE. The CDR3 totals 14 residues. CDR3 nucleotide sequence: TGTGCCAGCAGCCCGGGGGCCCTGAACACTGAAGCTTTCTTT. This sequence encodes CASSPGALNTEAFF. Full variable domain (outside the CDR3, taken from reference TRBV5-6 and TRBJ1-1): DAGVTQSPTHLIKTRGQQVTLRCSPKSGHDTVSWYQQALGQGPQFIFQYYEEEERQRGNFPDRFSGHQFPNYSSELNVNALLLGDSALYLCASSPGALNTEAFFGQGTRLTVV.